One sample yielded the 24 T cell receptor beta chains listed below, sequenced in a study of T cell responses to AZD1222 COVID-19 vaccine (dated by TCRdb to about 2021). The intended sense of this specimen's time point label: about 28 days (+/-7) after the second vaccine dose. The receptor library was made with the immunoSEQ multiplex PCR assay. This immuneACCESS table, as held by TCRdb, lists in-frame sequences with V and J called but not all clones. Of the missing ones, under half trace to an unresolved V gene in checked studies; the others have no known cause. This sample is represented by 65,000 to 85,000 clones; 80% to 90% of them were singletons. Over 9.5% of the sample lies in the top ten. The sequenced sample was peripheral blood, obtained 28 days after the second AZD1222 dose. The source of these receptors is an adult who received the AZD1222 COVID-19 vaccine.

This sequence joins TRBV7-8 and TRBJ2-3, with a weak D call TRBD1 (5 bases). The germline gives CDR1 SGHVS, CDR2 FQNEAQ. Trimming removed 7 bases at V and 2 bases at J, with 16 bases between. The CDR3 is 15 residues long. The CDR3 region is CASTHTRQFTDTQYF. The DNA for the CDR3 is TGTGCCAGCACCCATACGAGACAGTTCACAGATACGCAGTATTTT.

The V call is TRBV16, the J call TRBJ2-3, with 10 bases matching TRBD2. V shed 4 bases, J shed 5 bases, and the junction held 15 bases outside the gene matches. In germline, CDR1 is KGHSY, CDR2 FQNENV. The CDR3 is 18 amino acids. The CDR3, as DNA: TGTGCCAGCAGCCCCTCAGGGAGGGGACTAGCGTTTGGAGATACGCAGTATTTT. Amino acid sequence: CASSPSGRGLAFGDTQYF.

The V and J genes are TRBV10-3 and TRBJ1-2; TRBD1 matches at 10 bases. This CDR3 is 14 amino acids long. J was trimmed by 3 bases and V by 11 bases; bases with no gene match: 9. CDR1 is ENHRY and CDR2 is SYGVKD in the germline V gene. Here the CDR3 DNA reads TGTGCCGTAGGGACAGGGGAAGGGGACTATGGCTACACCTTC. Encoded protein: CAVGTGEGDYGYTF.

The gene calls are TRBV20-1 and TRBJ2-7; 9 nucleotides agree with TRBD1. The germline V gene has CDR1 DFQATT and CDR2 SNEGSKA (reference sequence). The length of the CDR3 is 11 residues. Germline trimming cut 7 bases from V and 6 bases from J; bases unmatched to any gene: 4. In DNA, the CDR3 is TGCAGTGTGGGACAGGGCCTCGAGCAGTACTTC. This codes for CSVGQGLEQYF.

V usage is TRBV5-4 and J usage is TRBJ1-1; 7 nucleotides line up with TRBD1. Germline assignment: CDR1 SGHNT and CDR2 YYREEE (reference sequence). CDR3 length: 15 amino acids. Trimming took 0 bases from V and 1 from J; bases not matched to a gene: 3. CDR3 sequence: CASSLEGAGNTEAFF. Here the CDR3 DNA reads TGTGCCAGCAGCTTGGAGGGGGCGGGGAACACTGAAGCTTTCTTT.

In DNA, the CDR3 is TGTGCCAGTAGCCAGGGAGGGGGCTACGAGCAGTACTTC. It is translated as CASSQGGGYEQYF. The rearrangement uses TRBV19 and TRBJ2-7; tentatively, D is TRBD2 (7 bases). The CDR3 extends over 13 amino acids. Germline assignment: CDR1 LNHDA and CDR2 SQIVND (reference sequence). Trimming removed 6 bases from V and 3 bases from J, with 12 bases in between.

The CDR3 sequence is CASGGQQAYEQYF. The CDR3, as DNA: TGTGCCAGCGGGGGACAGCAGGCCTACGAGCAGTACTTC. This chain connects TRBV18 to TRBJ2-7, with TRBD1 matching 7 bases. CDR1 is KGHSH and CDR2 is LQKENI in the germline V gene. The CDR3 has 13 amino acids. The V segment lost 8 bases and the J segment 2 bases; nucleotides outside the gene matches: 6.

The chain combines TRBV7-9 with TRBJ2-1; 8 nucleotides line up with TRBD1. With V trimmed by 2 bases and J by 5 bases, 11 bases remained unmatched. Germline values: CDR1 SEHNR, CDR2 FQNEAQ (reference sequence). The CDR3 runs 17 residues. The CDR3 DNA follows: TGTGCCAGCAGCTTACTTTTGACAGGGGAGGAGAACAATGAGCAGTTCTTC. Translation gives CASSLLLTGEENNEQFF.

V gene TRBV14 combines with J gene TRBJ2-5; D gene unclear. This CDR3 comprises 13 residues. Germline V CDR1 and CDR2: SGHDN, FVKESK. Trimming removed 0 bases at V and 4 bases at J, with 6 bases between. This chain's CDR3 is CASSQEVGETQYF. The CDR3 DNA follows: TGTGCCAGCAGCCAAGAAGTGGGAGAGACCCAGTACTTC.

The rearrangement uses TRBV7-2 and TRBJ1-2, with D perhaps matching TRBD1 (5 bases). The germline CDR1 and CDR2 sequences are SGHTA and FQGNSA. Trimming took off 6 bases at V and 3 bases at J, with 14 bases between the two ends. CDR3 size: 14 residues. CDR3 in amino acids: CASRKNGGDYGYTF. The CDR3 region has the DNA TGTGCCAGCAGAAAAAATGGGGGTGACTATGGCTACACCTTC. The full variable domain, its missing parts supplied by reference TRBV7-2 and TRBJ1-2, is GAGVSQSPSNKVTEKGKDVELRCDPISGHTALYWYRQSLGQGLEFLIYFQGNSAPDKSGLPSDRFSAERTGGSVSTLTIQRTQQEDSAVYLCASRKNGGDYGYTFGSGTRLTVV.

V gene TRBV6-5 combines with J gene TRBJ1-3, with D hard to call. The germline V gene encodes CDR1 MNHEY and CDR2 SVGAGI. With 2 bases removed from V and 0 bases from J, the gap between germline ends came to 8 bases. The CDR3 consists of 15 residues. CDR3 residues: CASSYGVYSGNTIYF. The DNA for the CDR3 is TGTGCCAGCAGTTACGGCGTCTACTCTGGAAACACCATATATTTT.

This clone was picked up one time. The V gene is TRBV7-2, the J gene TRBJ2-7; possible D gene TRBD2, 5 bases. The V gene lost 2 bases and the J gene lost 0 bases, with 8 bases spanning the gap. From germline, CDR1 is SGHTA and CDR2 FQGNSA. The CDR3 consists of 14 residues. The CDR3 sequence is CASSLITSSYEQYF. The CDR3 region has the DNA TGTGCCAGCAGCTTAATCACTAGCTCCTACGAGCAGTACTTC.

A single count supports this clone. V and J are TRBV5-4 and TRBJ1-4; D ambiguous. The germline gives CDR1 SGHNT, CDR2 YYREEE (reference sequence). Trimming removed 4 bases at V and 2 bases at J, with 9 bases between. This CDR3 has 14 residues. DNA for the CDR3: TGTGCCAGCAGCCTGGGGAGTACTAATGAAAAACTGTTTTTT. It encodes CASSLGSTNEKLFF. The full variable domain, completed using reference TRBV5-4 and TRBJ1-4, is ETGVTQSPTHLIKTRGQQVTLRCSSQSGHNTVSWYQQALGQGPQFIFQYYREEENGRGNFPPRFSGLQFPNYSSELNVNALELDDSALYLCASSLGSTNEKLFFGSGTQLSVL.

This rearrangement joins TRBV7-2 to TRBJ1-1, with D possibly TRBD1 on 6 matching bases. The CDR3 totals 13 residues. V was pared by 10 bases and J by 3 bases, with 15 bases between. Germline V lookup: CDR1 SGHTA, CDR2 FQGNSA. CDR3 nucleotides: TGTGCCAAGAAGGAGGGGACACACACTGAAGCTTTCTTT. Translated: CAKKEGTHTEAFF.

V is TRBV5-4 and J is TRBJ1-1; 7 nucleotides agree with TRBD1. Germline CDR1 reads SGHNT; CDR2 reads YYREEE (reference sequence). This CDR3 has 14 amino acids. V was pared by 4 bases and J by 0 bases, with 3 bases of the junction left unmatched. CDR3 in amino acids: CASSQGGMNTEAFF. The CDR3 DNA is TGTGCCAGCAGCCAGGGGGGAATGAACACTGAAGCTTTCTTT.

This sequence joins TRBV3-1 (or the pseudogene TRBV3-2) and TRBJ1-1; D is unresolved. CDR1 and CDR2 from the germline V gene are LGHDT and YNNKEL (reference sequence). This CDR3 spans 13 amino acids. V gave up 1 base and J gave up 8 bases, with 11 bases separating them. This CDR3 is CASSQGIFEEAFF. In nucleotides, the CDR3 is TGTGCCAGCAGCCAAGGCATTTTCGAAGAAGCTTTCTTT.

The CDR3 is CATGQTGTGGYNSPLHF. In DNA, the CDR3 is TGTGCCACCGGACAAACCGGGACAGGGGGCTATAATTCACCCCTCCACTTT. The rearrangement joins TRBV19 to TRBJ1-6, with 11 bases identical to TRBD1. Germline V lookup: CDR1 LNHDA, CDR2 SQIVND (reference sequence). CDR3 size: 17 residues. The J segment lost 3 bases and the V segment lost 10 bases, leaving 11 bases of the junction unmatched.

V is TRBV4-2 and J is TRBJ2-7, with TRBD2 matching over 8 bases. The trim removed 5 bases at V and 3 bases at J, leaving 12 bases unmatched. CDR3 size: 16 residues. The germline V gene has CDR1 LGHNA and CDR2 YNFKEQ. The CDR3 nucleotides read TGTGCCAGCAGCGCCCGCGGAATGAGCGGGGGCTACGAGCAGTACTTC. Translating it yields CASSARGMSGGYEQYF.

The chain has TRBV6-1 and TRBJ1-1; D gene unclear. V lost 2 bases to trimming and J lost 11 bases, with 12 bases between them. The length of the CDR3 is 12 residues. The germline V gene encodes CDR1 MNHNS and CDR2 SASEGT. The CDR3 region is CASSEPLNGAFF. The CDR3 DNA sequence: TGTGCCAGCAGTGAACCCCTAAACGGGGCTTTCTTT.

CDR3 sequence reads: CAWRGDILGANVLTF. The CDR3 coding sequence is TGTGCCTGGAGGGGAGACATTCTCGGGGCCAACGTCCTGACTTTC. This sequence joins TRBV30 and TRBJ2-6; a weak D match, TRBD2 (5 bases). Germline V CDR1 and CDR2: GTSNPN, SVGIG (reference sequence). There are 15 residues in the CDR3. V was clipped by 3 bases and J by 4 bases, with 13 bases between them.

This clone was detected only once. The V call is TRBV5-8, the J call TRBJ2-7; no reliable D call. Germline V gene lookup returns CDR1 SGHTS and CDR2 YDEGEE. The V gene lost 3 bases and the J gene lost 0 bases, with 1 base spanning the gap. This CDR3 region has 11 residues. The CDR3 sequence: CASSSSYEQYF. The CDR3 DNA sequence: TGTGCCAGCAGCTCCTCCTACGAGCAGTACTTC.

This clone appeared a single time. This sequence joins TRBV29-1 and TRBJ2-5; TRBD1 aligns across 11 bases. Germline CDR1 is SQVTM and CDR2 is ANQGSEA. The V gene end was trimmed by 6 bases and the J gene end by 5 bases; junction bases not matched to a gene: 5. The length of the CDR3 is 13 residues. This CDR3 reads CSVGQGAGETQYF. For the CDR3, the DNA is TGCAGCGTCGGACAGGGGGCTGGGGAGACCCAGTACTTC.

This CDR3 is CASSLGVRGGYTF. As DNA, the CDR3 is TGTGCCAGCAGTTTAGGGGTCCGCGGAGGCTACACCTTC. The chain has TRBV12-3 or TRBV12-4 and TRBJ1-2; D remains ambiguous. The V gene lost 1 base and the J gene lost 8 bases, with 11 bases spanning the gap. CDR3 length: 13 residues.

The chain links TRBV7-9 to TRBJ1-4, with 7 bases matching TRBD1. The germline V gene has CDR1 SEHNR and CDR2 FQNEAQ (reference sequence). The CDR3 spans 15 residues. The V segment lost 4 bases and the J segment 7 bases; nucleotides outside the gene matches: 9. In DNA, the CDR3 is TGTGCCAGCAGCTACGACAGGGTTTCTAGTGAAAAACTGTTTTTT. Amino acid sequence: CASSYDRVSSEKLFF.